The 9 T cell receptor beta chains in this list originate from one sample, sequenced in a study of long-term antiretroviral therapy in people with HIV. Survey-level resolution applied to immunoSEQ assay v3.0. The protocol was immunoSEQ multiplex PCR, while the TCRdb copy is restricted to in-frame clones and leaves out a portion. The sample lists around 15,000 clones, around 84% occurring once. Specimen: unsorted PBMCs, collected 0.5 years after starting antiretroviral therapy. The origin of the receptors is a woman aged 40 to 49 with HIV.

The rearrangement uses TRBV5-1 and TRBJ2-2; no reliable D call. From germline, CDR1 is SGHRS and CDR2 YFSETQ. The CDR3 has 15 amino acids. V lost 4 bases to trimming and J lost 7 bases, with 17 bases between them. This CDR3 reads CASSPPRVELGELFF. In DNA, the CDR3 is TGCGCCAGCAGCCCCCCTAGGGTGGAGCTCGGGGAGCTGTTTTTT.

V and J are TRBV10-3 and TRBJ2-1; D remains unclear. Trimming pared 7 bases from V and 5 bases from J, leaving 15 bases between. CDR1 and CDR2 (germline): ENHRY, SYGVKD. CDR3 length: 14 residues. Here the CDR3 reads CAIKPGGANNEQFF. The CDR3 DNA reads as TGTGCCATCAAGCCCGGCGGAGCTAACAATGAGCAGTTCTTC.

This clone has more than one count but fewer than ten. V and J are TRBV7-6 and TRBJ2-3; 10 positions agree with TRBD1. V gave up 4 bases and J gave up 6 bases; unmatched junction bases: 7. This CDR3 contains 15 residues. The germline V gene has CDR1 SGHVS and CDR2 FNYEAQ. The DNA for the CDR3 is TGTGCCAGCAGCTCCCGGGACAGGGGACACGATACGCAGTATTTT. Its protein is CASSSRDRGHDTQYF.

This chain joins TRBV5-6 and TRBJ1-2; no clear D. Germline values: CDR1 SGHDT, CDR2 YYEEEE. The CDR3 covers 13 residues. V lost 0 bases and J lost 2, with 5 bases in between. DNA of the CDR3: TGTGCCAGCAGCTTGGGGCGGAACTATGGCTACACCTTC. This sequence encodes CASSLGRNYGYTF.

The chain joins TRBV7-9 to TRBJ2-2, with 10 bases identical to TRBD2. V trimming: 6 bases; J trimming: 5 bases; junction bases outside the gene matches: 12. The CDR3 spans 17 residues. CDR1 and CDR2 from the germline V gene are SEHNR and FQNEAQ (reference sequence). CDR3: CASRASVGTSATGELFF. CDR3 nucleotides: TGTGCCAGCAGAGCTTCCGTCGGGACTAGCGCTACCGGGGAGCTGTTTTTT.

This chain uses TRBV5-1 with TRBJ2-7; D perhaps matches TRBD1 (6 bases). Germline assignment: CDR1 SGHRS and CDR2 YFSETQ. CDR3 length equals 14 residues. Trimming stripped 1 base from V and 3 bases from J, with 11 bases between. CDR3 sequence: CASSLLAGVYEQYF. Written as DNA, the CDR3 is TGCGCCAGCAGCTTGCTTGCAGGGGTCTACGAGCAGTACTTC.

This clone was observed a handful of times. At one end, the junction sequence differs from germline, possibly due to a read error. This rearrangement joins TRBV28 to TRBJ1-5, with a possible D match to TRBD1 (5 bases). In germline, CDR1 is MDHEN, CDR2 SYDVKM. This CDR3 region has 14 residues. Here the CDR3 DNA reads TGTGCCAGCAATTTACAGGTTATTCATCAGCCCCAGCATTTT. It is translated as CASNLQVIHQPQHF.

This chain connects TRBV2 to TRBJ2-5; possibly TRBD2 for D (6 bases). The CDR3 extends over 15 amino acids. Trimming stripped 9 bases from V and 1 base from J, with 18 bases between. Germline CDR1 SNHLY, CDR2 FYNNEI. The CDR3 loop is CARQAPRDFQETQYF. The DNA of the CDR3 is TGTGCCAGACAAGCTCCTCGGGACTTCCAAGAGACCCAGTACTTC.

The rearrangement joins TRBV5-1 to TRBJ2-1; D is unresolved. Germline values: CDR1 SGHRS, CDR2 YFSETQ. Trimming removed 2 bases at V and 3 bases at J, with 9 bases between. CDR3 length: 14 amino acids. The CDR3 reads CASSFERLYNEQFF. CDR3 in DNA: TGCGCCAGCAGCTTCGAACGCCTCTACAATGAGCAGTTCTTC.